The sequence of this T cell receptor beta chain was determined in a study of cytomegalovirus exposure and HLA in healthy donors. It was with 60 Vbeta and 13 Jbeta primers that the PCR ran. Clones were read by immunoSEQ multiplex PCR, and TCRdb kept only the in-frame ones, dropping some. This sample yields approximately 210,000 clones, of which roughly 83% are seen a single time; about 1.4% belongs to the top ten. As to this clone: Its cognate antigen is unknown.

With 3 bases clipped from V and 3 bases from J, the junction kept 10 bases outside the gene matches. The CDR3 is made up of 17 amino acids. Looked up from germline, CDR1 is SEHNR and CDR2 is FQNEAQ (reference sequence). Study results and caveats: A likely sequencing artifact accounted for one observed cluster of highly shared sequence variants.

The sample taken for sequencing was PBMCs. The chain joins TRBV7-9 to TRBJ2-7; 11 nucleotides align to TRBD1. This clonotype was sampled from a woman aged 45-60 years in good health and CMV-seronegative. CDR3 sequence reads: CASSFGGGDRGIYEQYF. CDR3 in DNA: TGTGCCAGCAGCTTCGGCGGTGGGGACAGGGGGATCTACGAGCAGTACTTC.